This T cell receptor (beta chain) was recovered during a study of cytomegalovirus exposure and HLA in healthy donors. With regard to this clone: Its antigen remains unknown.

Whole-study results and caveats: More clonal expansion characterized HLA-associated TCR beta chains than equally common others in a later analysis.

Losses at the gene ends were 2 bases for V and 0 bases for J; bases not matched to a gene: 7. Germline V CDR1 and CDR2: MNHEY, SMNVEV (reference sequence). This CDR3 is 17 amino acids long. The PCR ran on 60 Vbeta and 13 Jbeta primers. Some clones are missing from TCRdb's copy, which holds only in-frame ones; the method was immunoSEQ multiplex PCR. Among more than 90,000 clones listed, around three quarters were seen once. This clonotype was obtained from a man between 25 and 39 years old in good health and CMV-seronegative. The genes are TRBV27 and TRBJ2-1; 7 bases align to TRBD2. The sample was PBMCs. This CDR3 reads CASSLGPSGPSYNEQFF. The CDR3 bases are TGTGCCAGCAGTTTAGGGCCTAGCGGTCCCTCCTACAATGAGCAGTTCTTC.